Sequencing of this T cell receptor beta chain was carried out in a study of PD-L1 blockade in urothelial cancer. Across the whole study: It was at 3 weeks (second dose) and 6 weeks after treatment start that blood was analyzed.

The diagnosis in patients was locally advanced or metastatic urothelial carcinoma. PCRs each included synthetic TCR analog templates spiked in. Some clones are missing from TCRdb's copy, which holds only in-frame ones; the method was immunoSEQ multiplex PCR. The data contain 80,000 to 100,000 clones, around 76% of them singletons. The germline V and J ends were trimmed by 4 bases and 11 bases, with 15 bases remaining between them. Germline-derived CDR1 and CDR2 are SGHDT and YYEEEE. This CDR3 has 12 amino acids. A note on this clone: Its target is unknown.

Study-wide results and limits: Pretreatment TCR clonality in blood under the median foretold superior survival.

V gene TRBV5-6 combines with J gene TRBJ1-1; D might be TRBD1 (6 bases). The sample here was PBMCs, taken around atezolizumab (anti-PD-L1) treatment. This receptor was obtained from a man between 65 and 85 years old with urothelial cancer. As DNA, the CDR3 is TGTGCCAGCAGCGATGGACAGCCAGGGGCTTTCTTT. Protein: CASSDGQPGAFF.